The clone carrying this TCR beta chain is deemed medium-sized. Antigen: not known. As to time point: week 35, safety follow-up. The content of each vaccine dose was 300 ug of mutant IDH1 20-mer peptide, and topical imiquimod accompanied it. V was pared by 0 bases and J by 5 bases, with 6 bases of the junction left unmatched. Germline lookup yields CDR1 SGHRS and CDR2 YFSETQ. There are 15 residues in the CDR3. Here immunoSEQ multiplex PCR was the method, and the copy in TCRdb shows in-frame clones only, minus some. The sample lists 44,000 or so clones; 65% to 90% were seen once. These data belong to a study of a mutant IDH1 vaccine in newly diagnosed glioma. Whole-study context: Earlier treatment was radiotherapy, temozolomide, or both, with most getting both.

The receptor comes from a woman aged 40 to 49 with glioma. Some clones in this sample may be carry-over from other donors' samples. The sequencing used PBMCs, collected from a glioma patient whose treatment included an IDH1 peptide vaccine. The chain is built from TRBV5-1 and TRBJ1-2; 8 bases are shared with TRBD1. CDR3: CASSLGQGLTYGYTF. The CDR3 coding sequence is TGCGCCAGCAGCTTGGGACAGGGGTTAACGTATGGCTACACCTTC.